A selection of T cell receptor beta chains follows, all from one sample in a study of blood T cell repertoires in COVID-19. Some clones are missing from TCRdb's copy, which holds only in-frame ones; the method was immunoSEQ multiplex PCR. The data show a few hundred thousand clones, around 89% seen once. Input material: peripheral blood. The source of these receptors is a man between 18 and 35 years old who had recovered from COVID-19. Both conserved end residues are part of each CDR3. Fields, in order: J gene, V gene, D gene, clone size, CDR3 protein, CDR3 DNA. The D gene is left open where the match is weak. The listing skips clone size in some rows; elsewhere it reads once, few, many or a size class.

>TRBJ2-3|TRBV27|TRBD1|-
CASSPPAFRQGGADTQYF
TGTGCCAGCAGTCCACCCGCCTTCCGACAGGGGGGGGCAGATACGCAGTATTTT
>TRBJ2-7|TRBV19|TRBD2|-
CASSIVAGGYEQYF
TGTGCCAGTAGTATTGTAGCGGGAGGCTACGAGCAGTACTTC
>TRBJ1-3|TRBV2|-|once
CASSEQGGGNTIYF
TGTGCCAGCAGTGAGCAGGGCGGAGGAAACACCATATATTTT
>TRBJ1-1|TRBV20-1|TRBD1|-
CPRGRDTEAFF
TGCCCGAGGGGGCGTGACACTGAAGCTTTCTTT
>TRBJ1-5|TRBV12-3/TRBV12-4|-|-
CASSLAPGPQHF
TGTGCCAGCAGTTTAGCCCCGGGGCCCCAGCATTTT
>TRBJ2-3|TRBV19|-|-
CASSIRAEGPSTDTQYF
TGTGCCAGTAGTATTAGGGCTGAGGGCCCTAGCACAGATACGCAGTATTTT
>TRBJ1-4|TRBV19|-|-
CASRREGEKLFF
TGTGCCAGTAGGAGGGAGGGAGAAAAACTGTTTTTT
>TRBJ2-4|TRBV5-1|TRBD1|-
CASSLTVGQGRLQYF
TGCGCCAGCAGCTTGACTGTCGGACAGGGGAGACTTCAGTACTTC
>TRBJ2-5|TRBV5-1|TRBD1|-
CASSHVGGIRETQYF
TGCGCCAGCAGCCACGTAGGGGGCATAAGAGAGACCCAGTACTTC
>TRBJ2-1|TRBV11-2|TRBD2|-
CASSSLSGASYNEQFF
TGTGCCAGCAGCAGCCTTAGCGGGGCCTCCTACAATGAGCAGTTCTTC
>TRBJ2-5|TRBV27|-|few
CASSLFSGRWETQYF
TGTGCCAGCAGTTTATTTTCGGGGAGGTGGGAGACCCAGTACTTC
>TRBJ2-3|TRBV18|-|-
CASSPSNGIDTQYF
TGTGCCAGCTCACCCTCGAACGGGATAGATACGCAGTATTTT
>TRBJ1-5|TRBV5-3|TRBD1|-
CARSCCPRTGRIDQPQHF
TGTGCCAGAAGCTGTTGCCCGAGGACAGGGAGGATCGATCAGCCCCAGCATTTT
>TRBJ2-3|TRBV5-1|TRBD1|-
CASTSGQVTDTQYF
TGCGCCAGCACCTCAGGACAGGTCACAGATACGCAGTATTTT
>TRBJ1-1|TRBV5-1|TRBD1|once
CASSRVTGSTEAFF
TGCGCCAGCAGCCGCGTGACAGGGAGCACTGAAGCTTTCTTT
>TRBJ1-2|TRBV29-1|-|-
CSVWDNDNYGYTF
TGCAGCGTTTGGGACAACGATAACTATGGCTACACCTTC
>TRBJ1-5|TRBV28|-|-
CASSPPRDYSNQPQHF
TGTGCCAGCAGTCCGCCCAGGGATTATAGCAATCAGCCCCAGCATTTT
>TRBJ2-3|TRBV6-5|-|-
CASGWTYTDTQYF
TGTGCCAGCGGGTGGACTTACACAGATACGCAGTATTTT
>TRBJ1-5|TRBV15|-|-
CATSEGDSNQPQHF
TGTGCCACCAGCGAGGGGGATAGCAATCAGCCCCAGCATTTT
>TRBJ1-6|TRBV5-1|-|-
CASSLGGSPMGNSPLHF
TGCGCCAGCAGCTTGGGGGGCAGCCCTATGGGAAATTCACCCCTCCACTTT
>TRBJ2-2|TRBV4-1|-|-
CASSQAYTGELFF
TGCGCCAGCAGCCAAGCCTATACCGGGGAGCTGTTTTTT
>TRBJ1-6|TRBV10-2|-|-
CASRGGSPLHF
TGCGCCAGCCGGGGGGGTTCACCCCTCCACTTT
>TRBJ2-1|TRBV2|TRBD1|-
CASSLSRDRGDSYNEQFF
TGTGCCAGCAGCTTAAGCCGGGACAGGGGGGACTCCTACAATGAGCAGTTCTTC
>TRBJ1-5|TRBV19|-|-
CASSPAGGAIDQPQHF
TGTGCCAGTAGTCCGGCGGGGGGGGCCATCGATCAGCCCCAGCATTTT
>TRBJ2-7|TRBV9|TRBD2|-
CASSVGGTNYEQYF
TGTGCCAGCAGCGTAGGCGGGACTAACTACGAGCAGTACTTC
>TRBJ1-1|TRBV4-1|TRBD1|once
CASSPAGQGPEAFF
TGCGCCAGCAGCCCCGCGGGACAGGGCCCTGAAGCTTTCTTT
>TRBJ2-7|TRBV10-2|TRBD1|-
CASRRDRGYEQYF
TGCGCCAGCAGGAGGGACAGGGGCTACGAGCAGTACTTC
>TRBJ1-2|TRBV19|-|-
CASSNQGLGNYGYTF
TGTGCCAGTAGTAACCAGGGCTTGGGGAACTATGGCTACACCTTC
>TRBJ2-7|TRBV18|TRBD1|-
CASSPPFGTGVLEQYF
TGTGCCAGCTCACCACCGTTCGGGACAGGGGTACTCGAGCAGTACTTC
>TRBJ1-1|TRBV7-7|TRBD1|once
CASSLALTGTGRLDTEAFF
TGTGCTAGCAGCTTAGCTTTAACCGGGACAGGGAGGTTGGACACTGAAGCTTTCTTT
>TRBJ1-2|TRBV11-2|TRBD1|-
CASSLLPGTANYGYTF
TGTGCCAGCAGCTTACTACCCGGGACAGCGAACTATGGCTACACCTTC
>TRBJ2-3|TRBV27|-|-
CASSLGGDTQYF
TGTGCCAGCAGTCTAGGTGGAGATACGCAGTATTTT
>TRBJ2-5|TRBV29-1|TRBD2|once
CSVGPRSSGREETQYF
TGCAGCGTTGGACCCCGGTCTAGCGGGAGGGAAGAGACCCAGTACTTC
>TRBJ1-6|TRBV5-6|TRBD1|-
CASSRDSNLYSPLHF
TGTGCCAGCAGTCGGGACAGCAATCTCTATTCACCCCTCCACTTT
>TRBJ2-1|TRBV5-1|TRBD2|-
CASSWTSGTYNEQFF
TGCGCCAGCAGCTGGACTAGCGGGACCTACAATGAGCAGTTCTTC
>TRBJ2-7|TRBV5-1|TRBD1|-
CASSFSFIDGTGEDEQYF
TGCGCCAGCAGCTTCAGTTTTATAGACGGGACAGGGGAGGACGAGCAGTACTTC
>TRBJ2-3|TRBV19|-|-
CASSPGGGTDTQYF
TGTGCCAGTAGCCCTGGAGGGGGCACAGATACGCAGTATTTT
>TRBJ2-7|TRBV28|TRBD1|-
CASSRDSDPAYEQYF
TGTGCCAGCAGCAGGGACAGCGACCCCGCCTACGAGCAGTACTTC
>TRBJ2-7|TRBV6-1|-|-
CASSERTAYEQYF
TGTGCCAGCAGTGAAAGGACAGCCTACGAGCAGTACTTC
>TRBJ1-1|TRBV19|TRBD1|-
CASSLGDRGTEAFF
TGTGCCAGTAGTCTGGGGGACAGGGGCACTGAAGCTTTCTTT
>TRBJ2-7|TRBV7-2|TRBD2|-
CASSLVGGGPYEQYF
TGTGCCAGCAGCTTAGTGGGCGGGGGGCCCTACGAGCAGTACTTC
>TRBJ1-4|TRBV6-2/TRBV6-3|-|once
CASSFQDGVNEKLFF
TGTGCCAGCAGTTTTCAGGACGGGGTGAATGAAAAACTGTTTTTT
>TRBJ2-2|TRBV2|-|-
CASSATGELFF
TGTGCCAGCAGTGCGACCGGGGAGCTGTTTTTT
>TRBJ1-2|TRBV2|TRBD1|-
CASREGDRGSYGYTF
TGTGCCAGCAGGGAGGGCGACAGGGGGTCGTATGGCTACACCTTC
>TRBJ1-5|TRBV19|-|once
CASSIGSKGQQPQHF
TGTGCCAGTAGTATAGGGAGCAAGGGGCAGCAGCCCCAGCATTTT
>TRBJ1-5|TRBV6-5|TRBD1|-
CASSPDRNQPQHF
TGTGCCAGCAGCCCGGACAGGAATCAGCCCCAGCATTTT
>TRBJ1-1|TRBV7-8|TRBD1|-
CASSPGTGEAFF
TGTGCCAGCAGCCCCGGGACAGGGGAAGCTTTCTTT